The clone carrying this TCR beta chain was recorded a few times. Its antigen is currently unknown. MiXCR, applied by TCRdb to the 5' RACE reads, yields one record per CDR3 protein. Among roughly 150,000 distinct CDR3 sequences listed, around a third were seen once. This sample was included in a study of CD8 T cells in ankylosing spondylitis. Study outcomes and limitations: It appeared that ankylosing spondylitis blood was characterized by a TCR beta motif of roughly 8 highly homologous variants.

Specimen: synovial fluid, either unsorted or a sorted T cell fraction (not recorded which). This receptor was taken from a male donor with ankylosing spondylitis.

The CDR3 reads CASSSGSSGANVLTF. CDR3 nucleotides: TGTGCCAGTAGTAGCGGGTCCTCTGGGGCCAACGTCCTGACTTTC. V is TRBV19 and J is TRBJ2-6, with D maybe TRBD2 (5 bases). The germline V gene has CDR1 LNHDA and CDR2 SQIVND (reference sequence). V was trimmed by 4 bases and J by 0 bases, leaving 7 bases between them. The CDR3 loop spans 15 amino acids.